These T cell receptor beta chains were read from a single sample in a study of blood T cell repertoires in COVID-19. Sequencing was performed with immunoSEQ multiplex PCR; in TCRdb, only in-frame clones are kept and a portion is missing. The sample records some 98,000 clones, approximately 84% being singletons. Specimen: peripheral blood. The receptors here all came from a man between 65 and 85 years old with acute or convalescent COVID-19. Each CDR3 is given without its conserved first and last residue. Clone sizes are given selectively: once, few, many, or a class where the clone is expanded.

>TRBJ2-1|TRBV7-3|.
ASSLSNFGDEQF
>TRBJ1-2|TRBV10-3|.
AIDSLGGYT
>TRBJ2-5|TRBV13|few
ASSLEASGRGETQY
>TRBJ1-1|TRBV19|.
ASKKGQGRGTEAF
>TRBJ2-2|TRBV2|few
ASRPWTPQNTGELF
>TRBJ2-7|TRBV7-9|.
ASSSPGQGSYEQY
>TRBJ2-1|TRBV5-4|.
ASSYFDRGENEQF
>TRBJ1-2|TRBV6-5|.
ASISPSGGYT
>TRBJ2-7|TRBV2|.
ASEREQGTYEQY
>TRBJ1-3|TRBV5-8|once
ASSIRQGSLSGNTIY
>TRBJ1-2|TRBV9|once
ASSDTGGPANYGYT
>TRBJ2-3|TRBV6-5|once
ASRLVSTDTQY
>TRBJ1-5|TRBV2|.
ASKETRGQPQH